This entry describes one T cell receptor beta chain. The record originates from a study of lymphopenia after photon versus proton radiotherapy. Clones were sequenced by immunoSEQ multiplex PCR, and TCRdb holds only the in-frame ones, with some missing. The sample has 25,000 to 30,000 clones; 65% to 85% are singletons. This receptor was identified in a man aged 50 to 60 with gastric cancer. The sample in question was peripheral blood, obtained from a patient treated with photon-based radiotherapy.

The CDR3 reads CASSFGGVADTQYF. CDR3 coding DNA: TGTGCCAGCAGTTTTGGGGGGGTAGCGGATACGCAGTATTTT. The V and J genes are TRBV27 and TRBJ2-3, with TRBD2 matching 7 bases. V lost 3 bases to trimming and J lost 6 bases; unmatched junction nucleotides: 6. CDR1 and CDR2 from the germline V gene are MNHEY and SMNVEV (reference sequence). The CDR3 contains 14 residues.